This note documents a single T cell receptor beta chain sequence. Its antigen is not identified. The germline CDR1 and CDR2 sequences are SGHTA and FQGNSA. This CDR3 comprises 14 residues. The V gene lost 5 bases and the J gene lost 5 bases, with 10 bases spanning the gap. Assay used: immunoSEQ multiplex PCR; TCRdb lists only in-frame clones, some missing. The sample includes roughly 140,000 clones, around 89% of them seen just once. These data belong to a study of T cell responses to AZD1222 COVID-19 vaccine. General study points: Spike-specific TCR breadth and depth both grew after two AZD1222 doses. There were vaccine-associated CD4 TCRs across spike, dominant at 160-218 and 743-854.

This specimen was peripheral blood, taken on day 0 of AZD1222 vaccination. The sequence came from an adult in good health. The chain recombines TRBV7-2 with TRBJ1-6; no clear D gene. DNA for the CDR3: TGTGCCAGCAGCACCGGGGTACATAATTCACCCCTCCACTTT. It yields the protein CASSTGVHNSPLHF.